The present entry profiles one TCR beta chain with its context. TCRdb's copy holds only in-frame clones and misses some; the assay was immunoSEQ multiplex PCR. This sample has hundreds of thousands of clones, with roughly 80% found just once. These data belong to a study of blood T cell repertoires in COVID-19. The germline V and J ends were trimmed by 1 base and 0 bases, with 7 bases remaining between them. CDR1 is LGHDT, CDR2 YNNKEL, per germline (reference sequence). The CDR3 totals 15 residues. The origin of this receptor is a woman between 40 and 55 years old with active or convalescent COVID-19. Sequencing was carried out using peripheral blood. The rearrangement joins TRBV3-1 (or the pseudogene TRBV3-2) to TRBJ1-3, with D uncertain. For the CDR3, the DNA is TGTGCCAGCAGCCAAGCCGTAATCTCTGGAAACACCATATATTTT. It encodes CASSQAVISGNTIYF.